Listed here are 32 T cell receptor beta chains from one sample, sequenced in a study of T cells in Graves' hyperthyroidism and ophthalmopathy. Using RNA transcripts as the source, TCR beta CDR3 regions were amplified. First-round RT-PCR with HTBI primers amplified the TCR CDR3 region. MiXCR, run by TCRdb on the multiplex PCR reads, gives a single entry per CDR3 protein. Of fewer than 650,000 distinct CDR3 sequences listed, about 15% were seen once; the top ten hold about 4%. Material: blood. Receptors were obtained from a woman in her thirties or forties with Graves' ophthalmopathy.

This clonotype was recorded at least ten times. The CDR3 spells CASSYGYNQPQHF. The CDR3 DNA is TGTGCCAGCAGCTATGGCTACAATCAGCCCCAGCATTTT. This rearrangement joins TRBV7-2 to TRBJ1-5; D unresolved. The germline gives CDR1 SGHTA, CDR2 FQGNSA. Trimming removed 4 bases at V and 3 bases at J, with 7 bases between. This CDR3 has 13 residues.

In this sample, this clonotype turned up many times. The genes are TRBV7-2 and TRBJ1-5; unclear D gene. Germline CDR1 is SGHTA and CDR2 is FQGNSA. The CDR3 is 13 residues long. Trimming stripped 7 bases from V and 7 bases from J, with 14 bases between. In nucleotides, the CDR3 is TGTGCCAGCACCTCTTACGGGGAACAGCCCCAGCATTTT. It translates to CASTSYGEQPQHF.

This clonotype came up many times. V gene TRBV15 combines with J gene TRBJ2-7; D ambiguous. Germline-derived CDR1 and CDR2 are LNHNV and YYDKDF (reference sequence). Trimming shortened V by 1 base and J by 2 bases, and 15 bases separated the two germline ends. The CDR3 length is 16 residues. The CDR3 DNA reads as TGTGCCACCAGCAGAGCGATTCCGGGCCTTCCCTACGAGCAGTACTTC. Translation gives CATSRAIPGLPYEQYF.

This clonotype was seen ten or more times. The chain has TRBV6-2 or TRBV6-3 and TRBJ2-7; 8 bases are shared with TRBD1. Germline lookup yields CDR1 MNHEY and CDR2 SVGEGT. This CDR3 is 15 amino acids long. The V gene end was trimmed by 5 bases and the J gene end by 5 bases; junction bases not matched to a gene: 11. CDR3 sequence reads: CASSQPRQGPNEQYF. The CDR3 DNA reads TGTGCCAGCAGTCAACCGAGACAGGGGCCGAACGAGCAGTACTTC.

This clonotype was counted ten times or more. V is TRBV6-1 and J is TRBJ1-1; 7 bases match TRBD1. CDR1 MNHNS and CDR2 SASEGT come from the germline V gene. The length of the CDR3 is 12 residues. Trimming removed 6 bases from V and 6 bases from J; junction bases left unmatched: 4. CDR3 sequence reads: CASRPGGAEAFF. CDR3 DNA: TGTGCCAGCAGACCAGGGGGGGCTGAAGCTTTCTTT.

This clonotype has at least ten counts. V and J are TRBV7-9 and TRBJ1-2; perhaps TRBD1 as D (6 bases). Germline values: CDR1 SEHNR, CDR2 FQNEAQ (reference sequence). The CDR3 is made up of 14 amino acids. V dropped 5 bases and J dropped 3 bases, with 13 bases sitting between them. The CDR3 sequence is CASSTEGGDYGYTF. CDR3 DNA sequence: TGTGCCAGCAGCACAGAGGGGGGCGACTATGGCTACACCTTC. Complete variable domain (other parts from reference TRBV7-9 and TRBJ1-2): DTGVSQNPRHKITKRGQNVTFRCDPISEHNRLYWYRQTLGQGPEFLTYFQNEAQLEKSRLLSDRFSAERPKGSFSTLEIQRTEQGDSAMYLCASSTEGGDYGYTFGSGTRLTVV.

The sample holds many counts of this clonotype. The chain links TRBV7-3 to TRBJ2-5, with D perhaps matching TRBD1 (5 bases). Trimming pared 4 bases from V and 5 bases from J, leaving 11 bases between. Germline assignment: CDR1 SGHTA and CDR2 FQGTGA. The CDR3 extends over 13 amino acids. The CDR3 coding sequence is TGTGCCAGCAGCTATACAGGAGACGAGACCCAGTACTTC. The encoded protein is CASSYTGDETQYF.

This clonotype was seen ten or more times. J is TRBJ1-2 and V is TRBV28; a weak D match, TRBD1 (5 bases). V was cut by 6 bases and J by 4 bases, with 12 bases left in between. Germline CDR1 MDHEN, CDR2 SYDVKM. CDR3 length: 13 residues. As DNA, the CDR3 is TGTGCCAGCAGCTCTGGGGCGACCTATGGCTACACCTTC. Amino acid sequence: CASSSGATYGYTF.

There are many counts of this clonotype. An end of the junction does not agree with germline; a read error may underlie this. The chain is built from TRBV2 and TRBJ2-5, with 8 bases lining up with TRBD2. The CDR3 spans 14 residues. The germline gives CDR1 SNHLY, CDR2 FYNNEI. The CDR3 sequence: CASTELAEKETQYF. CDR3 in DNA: TGTGCCAGCACTGAACTAGCGGAGAAAGAGACCCAGTACTTC.

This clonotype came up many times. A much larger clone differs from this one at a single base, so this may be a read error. The CDR3 reads CASSLSHGYTGELFF. CDR3 coding DNA: TGTGCCAGCAGTTTATCGCACGGATACACCGGGGAGCTGTTTTTT. The chain employs TRBV27 and TRBJ2-2; no clear D. V shed 0 bases and J shed 3 bases, with 8 bases lying between them. This CDR3 is 15 amino acids long. CDR1 is MNHEY, CDR2 SMNVEV, per germline (reference sequence).

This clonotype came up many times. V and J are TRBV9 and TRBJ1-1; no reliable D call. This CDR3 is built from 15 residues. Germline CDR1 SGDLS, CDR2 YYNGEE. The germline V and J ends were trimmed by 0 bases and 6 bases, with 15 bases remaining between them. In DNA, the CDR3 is TGTGCCAGCAGCGTAGTCGGGGATAGTGGGGCTGAAGCTTTCTTT. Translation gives CASSVVGDSGAEAFF.

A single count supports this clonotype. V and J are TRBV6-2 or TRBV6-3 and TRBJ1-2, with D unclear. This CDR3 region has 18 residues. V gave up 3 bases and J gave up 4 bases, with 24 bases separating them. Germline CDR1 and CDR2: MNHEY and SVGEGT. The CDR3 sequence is CASSYGRDGRESTYGYTF. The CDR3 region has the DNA TGTGCCAGCAGTTATGGAAGAGACGGACGGGAGAGTACCTATGGCTACACCTTC.

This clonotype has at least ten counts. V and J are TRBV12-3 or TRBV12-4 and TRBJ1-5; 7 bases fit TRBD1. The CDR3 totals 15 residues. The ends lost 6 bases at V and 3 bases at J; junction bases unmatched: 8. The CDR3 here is CASSLGGFDNQPQHF. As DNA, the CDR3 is TGTGCCAGCAGCCTAGGGGGCTTCGACAATCAGCCCCAGCATTTT.

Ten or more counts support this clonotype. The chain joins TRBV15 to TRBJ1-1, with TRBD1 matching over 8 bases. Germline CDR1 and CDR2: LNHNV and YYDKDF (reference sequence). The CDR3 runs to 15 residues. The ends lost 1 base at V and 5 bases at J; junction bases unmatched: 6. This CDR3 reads CATSRGTGWGTEAFF. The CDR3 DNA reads TGTGCCACCAGCAGAGGGACAGGGTGGGGGACTGAAGCTTTCTTT.

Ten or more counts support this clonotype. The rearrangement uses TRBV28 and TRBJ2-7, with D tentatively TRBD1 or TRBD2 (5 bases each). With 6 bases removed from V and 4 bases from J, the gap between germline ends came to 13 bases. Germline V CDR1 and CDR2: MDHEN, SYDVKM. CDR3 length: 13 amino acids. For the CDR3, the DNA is TGTGCCAGCAGAGGGACGGGAAAATACGAGCAGTACTTC. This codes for CASRGTGKYEQYF.

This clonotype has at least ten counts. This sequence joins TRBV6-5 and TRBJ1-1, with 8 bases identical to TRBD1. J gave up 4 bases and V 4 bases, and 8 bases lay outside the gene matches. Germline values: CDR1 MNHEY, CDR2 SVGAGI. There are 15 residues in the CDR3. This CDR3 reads CASSFGTGEGTEAFF. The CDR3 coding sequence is TGTGCCAGCAGTTTCGGGACAGGAGAAGGCACTGAAGCTTTCTTT.

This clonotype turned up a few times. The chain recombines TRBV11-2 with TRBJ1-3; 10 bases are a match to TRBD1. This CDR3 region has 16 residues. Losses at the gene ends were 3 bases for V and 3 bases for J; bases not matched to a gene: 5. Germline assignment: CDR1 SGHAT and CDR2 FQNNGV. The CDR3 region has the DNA TGTGCCAGCAGCTTCAGACAGGGGGCGATTGGAAACACCATATATTTT. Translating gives CASSFRQGAIGNTIYF.

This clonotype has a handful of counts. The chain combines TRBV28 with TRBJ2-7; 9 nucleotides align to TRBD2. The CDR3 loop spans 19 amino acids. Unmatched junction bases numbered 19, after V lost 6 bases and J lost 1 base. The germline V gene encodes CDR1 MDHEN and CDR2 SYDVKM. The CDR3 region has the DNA TGTGCCAGCAGCAGTTTACAGTCGCGGACTAGCGATTTTTCCTACGAGCAGTACTTC. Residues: CASSSLQSRTSDFSYEQYF.

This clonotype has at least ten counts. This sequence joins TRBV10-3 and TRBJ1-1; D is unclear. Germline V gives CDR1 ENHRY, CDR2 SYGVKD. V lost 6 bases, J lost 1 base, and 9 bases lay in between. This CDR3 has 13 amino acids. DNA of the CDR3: TGTGCCATCAGCCTTGGAGGGAACACTGAAGCTTTCTTT. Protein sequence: CAISLGGNTEAFF.

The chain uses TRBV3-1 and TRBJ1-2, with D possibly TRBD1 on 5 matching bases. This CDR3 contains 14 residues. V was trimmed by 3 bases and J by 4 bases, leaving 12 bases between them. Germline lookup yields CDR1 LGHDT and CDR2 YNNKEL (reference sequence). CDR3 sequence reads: CASSHSGSGYGYTF. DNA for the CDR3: TGTGCCAGCAGCCATTCAGGGTCTGGCTATGGCTACACCTTC.

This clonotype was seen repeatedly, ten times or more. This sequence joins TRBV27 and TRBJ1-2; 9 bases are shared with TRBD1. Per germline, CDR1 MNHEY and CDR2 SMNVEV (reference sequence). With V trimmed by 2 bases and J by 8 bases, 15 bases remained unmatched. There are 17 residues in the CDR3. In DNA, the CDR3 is TGTGCCAGCAGTTTAACCTGGGGACAGGGAAACCTGAGAGGCTACACCTTC. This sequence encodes CASSLTWGQGNLRGYTF.

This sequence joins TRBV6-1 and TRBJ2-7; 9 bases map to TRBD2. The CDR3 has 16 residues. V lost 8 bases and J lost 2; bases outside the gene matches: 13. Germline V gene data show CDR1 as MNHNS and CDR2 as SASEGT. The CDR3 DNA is TGTGCCAGCGACCGACACAGACTAGCGGTCACCTACGAGCAGTACTTC. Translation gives CASDRHRLAVTYEQYF.

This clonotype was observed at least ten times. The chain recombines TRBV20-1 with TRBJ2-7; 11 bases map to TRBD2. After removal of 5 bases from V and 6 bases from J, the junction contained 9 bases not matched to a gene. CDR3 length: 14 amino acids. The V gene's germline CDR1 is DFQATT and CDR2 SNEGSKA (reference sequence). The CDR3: CSAVLAGGPVEQYF. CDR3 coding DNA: TGCAGTGCTGTTCTAGCGGGAGGACCCGTCGAGCAGTACTTC.

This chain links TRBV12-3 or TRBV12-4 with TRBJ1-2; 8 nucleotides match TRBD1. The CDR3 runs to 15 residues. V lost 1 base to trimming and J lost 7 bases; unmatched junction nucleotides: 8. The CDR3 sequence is CASSLGSRGHGGYTF. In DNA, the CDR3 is TGTGCCAGCAGTTTAGGGTCCAGGGGGCATGGTGGCTACACCTTC.

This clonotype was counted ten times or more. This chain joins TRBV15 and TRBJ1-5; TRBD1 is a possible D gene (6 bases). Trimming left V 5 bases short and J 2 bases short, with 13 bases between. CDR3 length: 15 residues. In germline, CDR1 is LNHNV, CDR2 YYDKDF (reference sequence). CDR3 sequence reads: CATSSSRQGNQPQHF. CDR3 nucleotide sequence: TGTGCCACCAGCTCATCGAGACAGGGCAATCAGCCCCAGCATTTT.

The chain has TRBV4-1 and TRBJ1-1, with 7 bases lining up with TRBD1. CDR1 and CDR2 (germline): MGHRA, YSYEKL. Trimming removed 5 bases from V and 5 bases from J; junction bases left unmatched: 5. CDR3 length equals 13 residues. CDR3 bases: TGCGCCAGCAGCACGACAGGGCAAACTGAAGCTTTCTTT. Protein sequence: CASSTTGQTEAFF.

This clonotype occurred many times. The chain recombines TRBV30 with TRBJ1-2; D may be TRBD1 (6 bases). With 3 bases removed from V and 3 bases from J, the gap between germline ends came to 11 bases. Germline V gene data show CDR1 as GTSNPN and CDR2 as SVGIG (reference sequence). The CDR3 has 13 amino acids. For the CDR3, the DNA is TGTGCCTGGAGAAAACAGGGTGACTATGGCTACACCTTC. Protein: CAWRKQGDYGYTF.

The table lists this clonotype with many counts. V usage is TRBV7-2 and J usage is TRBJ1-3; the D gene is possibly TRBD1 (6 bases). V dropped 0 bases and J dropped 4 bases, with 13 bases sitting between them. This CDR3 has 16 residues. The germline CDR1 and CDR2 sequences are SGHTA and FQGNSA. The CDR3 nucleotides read TGTGCCAGCAGCTTAGCGGGGGGCGCCTCAGGAAACACCATATATTTT. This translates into CASSLAGGASGNTIYF.

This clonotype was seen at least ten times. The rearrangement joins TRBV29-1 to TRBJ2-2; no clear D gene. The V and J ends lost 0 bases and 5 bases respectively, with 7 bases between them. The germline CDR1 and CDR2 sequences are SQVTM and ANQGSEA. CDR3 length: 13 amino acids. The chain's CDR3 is CSVEDPLTGELFF. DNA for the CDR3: TGCAGCGTTGAAGATCCCCTAACCGGGGAGCTGTTTTTT.

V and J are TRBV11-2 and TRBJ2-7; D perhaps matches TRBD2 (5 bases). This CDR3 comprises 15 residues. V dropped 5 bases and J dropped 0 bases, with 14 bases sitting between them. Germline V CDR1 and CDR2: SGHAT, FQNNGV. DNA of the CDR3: TGTGCCAGCAGCCTTTCCTCCGGGGACTCCTACGAGCAGTACTTC. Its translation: CASSLSSGDSYEQYF.

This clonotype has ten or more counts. The CDR3, as DNA: TGTGCCAGTAGTACTGAGACAGTTCACACTGAAGCTTTCTTT. Protein: CASSTETVHTEAFF. The chain joins TRBV19 to TRBJ1-1, with D possibly TRBD1 on 5 matching bases. Trimming took 4 bases from V and 3 from J, leaving 12 bases between them. This CDR3 is built from 14 residues. Germline CDR1 is LNHDA and CDR2 is SQIVND (reference sequence).

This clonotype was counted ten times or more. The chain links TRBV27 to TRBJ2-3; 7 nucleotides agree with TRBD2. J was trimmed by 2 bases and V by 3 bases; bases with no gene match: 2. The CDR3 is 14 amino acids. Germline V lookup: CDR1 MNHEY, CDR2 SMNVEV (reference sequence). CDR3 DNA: TGTGCCAGCAGTTTGCGGGGGTTCACAGATACGCAGTATTTT. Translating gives CASSLRGFTDTQYF.